These 26 T cell receptor beta chains were sequenced from one sample in a study of beta chain features in type 1 diabetes. Study results and caveats: Shorter TCRB CDR3s, moderately but significantly so, were found in Type 1 diabetes patients in all four CD4+ subsets.

The entirety of the isolated RNA underwent reverse transcription, so expressed TCRB transcripts were sequenced. Sequencing was performed with immunoSEQ multiplex PCR; in TCRdb, only in-frame clones are kept and a portion is missing. The table shows some 44,000 clones, with approximately 70% occurring only once. For these receptors, no antigen is known. Sequencing input: Tregs from blood. These receptors all come from a woman under 30 with type 1 diabetes.

This chain connects TRBV18 to TRBJ1-1; D gene uncertain. The ends were cut back, 3 bases at V and 1 base at J, with 18 bases in the middle. CDR1 and CDR2 (germline): KGHSH, LQKENI. The CDR3 has 17 residues. The CDR3 sequence is CASSPVGRTKTNTEAFF. The CDR3 DNA reads TGTGCCAGCTCACCGGTTGGCAGAACTAAGACGAACACTGAAGCTTTCTTT.

The chain employs TRBV5-1 and TRBJ2-2; D is unresolved. There are 14 residues in the CDR3. Trimming shortened V by 1 base and J by 5 bases, and 9 bases separated the two germline ends. In germline, CDR1 is SGHRS, CDR2 YFSETQ. This CDR3 is CASSLRLVTGELFF. The DNA for the CDR3 is TGCGCCAGCAGCTTGCGCCTAGTGACCGGGGAGCTGTTTTTT.

The chain couples TRBV7-9 to TRBJ2-7; D remains unclear. CDR3 length equals 19 residues. Germline CDR1 is SEHNR and CDR2 is FQNEAQ (reference sequence). Trimming removed 3 bases at V and 4 bases at J, with 28 bases between. The CDR3: CASSFISGPHQTRRYEQYF. CDR3 sequence (DNA): TGTGCCAGCAGCTTCATCTCCGGTCCCCACCAAACCCGCAGGTACGAGCAGTACTTC.

Comments on this clone: The junction departs from germline at one end; a sequencing error may be responsible. The chain couples TRBV27 to TRBJ2-3; 8 nucleotides match TRBD2. The CDR3 length is 14 residues. CDR1 and CDR2 from the germline V gene are MNHEY and SMNVEV (reference sequence). The chain's CDR3 is CATSTSGTTDTQYF. The CDR3 DNA is TGTGCCACCAGTACTAGCGGCACCACAGATACGCAGTATTTT.

V gene TRBV27 combines with J gene TRBJ1-6; 10 bases map to TRBD1. The germline gives CDR1 MNHEY, CDR2 SMNVEV (reference sequence). After removal of 5 bases from V and 4 bases from J, the junction contained 5 bases not matched to a gene. CDR3 size: 16 residues. The CDR3 DNA sequence: TGTGCCAGCAGTAGACAGGGGGCGAGGTATAATTCACCCCTCCACTTT. This translates into CASSRQGARYNSPLHF.

This clone is medium-sized by share. CDR3 protein: CASSSHGAGANVLTF. In nucleotides, the CDR3 is TGTGCCAGCAGCTCCCACGGGGCTGGGGCCAACGTCCTGACTTTC. The gene calls are TRBV7-8 and TRBJ2-6, with D maybe TRBD2 (5 bases). This CDR3 comprises 15 residues. Germline CDR1 is SGHVS and CDR2 is FQNEAQ. Between the trimmed V and J ends, which lost 4 bases and 2 bases, there was a span of 9 bases.

This rearrangement joins TRBV27 to TRBJ2-1; 7 nucleotides align to TRBD1. This CDR3 is built from 17 residues. The trim removed 5 bases at V and 4 bases at J, leaving 14 bases unmatched. Germline CDR1 is MNHEY and CDR2 is SMNVEV (reference sequence). CDR3 bases: TGTGCCAGCAGTCGTCAGGGGGTCGGCAATTTTTACAATGAGCAGTTCTTC. It translates to CASSRQGVGNFYNEQFF.

The chain couples TRBV7-9 to TRBJ2-7; D perhaps matches TRBD1 (5 bases). The germline V and J ends were trimmed by 6 bases and 3 bases, with 18 bases remaining between them. Germline V lookup: CDR1 SEHNR, CDR2 FQNEAQ (reference sequence). The CDR3 is 15 residues long. The CDR3 coding sequence is TGTGCCAGCAGAGAGGTAGGGGTTGGCCTCTACGAGCAGTACTTC. It specifies CASREVGVGLYEQYF.

The V and J genes are TRBV5-1 and TRBJ1-1; 7 bases agree with TRBD1. Germline V CDR1 and CDR2: SGHRS, YFSETQ. The length of the CDR3 is 16 residues. The ends lost 4 bases at V and 0 bases at J; junction bases unmatched: 9. CDR3 residues: CASSPQVTGMNTEAFF. CDR3 in DNA: TGCGCCAGCAGCCCCCAAGTGACAGGGATGAACACTGAAGCTTTCTTT.

A single count supports this clone. The chain links TRBV27 to TRBJ1-2; D gene ambiguous. This CDR3 has 15 residues. Trimming removed 3 bases at V and 3 bases at J, with 14 bases between. Germline assignment: CDR1 MNHEY and CDR2 SMNVEV (reference sequence). In DNA form, the CDR3 reads TGTGCCAGCAGTTTGACCGGGGTAGCGTACTATGGCTACACCTTC. Its translation is CASSLTGVAYYGYTF.

About this clone: The identical CDR3 is also encoded by other nucleotide sequences in the sample. The chain links TRBV29-1 to TRBJ2-5; D is undetermined. The CDR3 length is 12 residues. Trimming took off 0 bases at V and 5 bases at J, with 7 bases between the two ends. The germline V gene encodes CDR1 SQVTM and CDR2 ANQGSEA. The CDR3 spells CSVEDSRETQYF. CDR3 DNA sequence: TGCAGCGTTGAAGATTCCCGGGAGACCCAGTACTTC.

The V call is TRBV10-3, the J call TRBJ2-1; TRBD1 is a possible D gene (6 bases). Germline CDR1 is ENHRY and CDR2 is SYGVKD. Trimming took 8 bases from V and 4 from J, leaving 12 bases between them. This CDR3 is 13 amino acids long. As DNA, the CDR3 is TGTGCCATCCGGGCAGGGGATTACAATGAGCAGTTCTTC. It translates to CAIRAGDYNEQFF.

In this sample, this clone turned up once. The chain joins TRBV5-1 to TRBJ2-1; 7 positions agree with TRBD1. Germline trimming cut 3 bases from V and 9 bases from J; bases unmatched to any gene: 9. Germline V gene data show CDR1 as SGHRS and CDR2 as YFSETQ. The CDR3 consists of 14 residues. The CDR3 reads CASSSSRGGSEQFF. CDR3 nucleotide sequence: TGCGCCAGCAGCTCCTCCCGAGGGGGCAGTGAGCAGTTCTTC.

The chain is built from TRBV7-3 and TRBJ2-3, with TRBD2 identical over 7 bases. The CDR3 covers 15 residues. The V gene end was trimmed by 2 bases and the J gene end by 1 base; junction bases not matched to a gene: 3. CDR1 is SGHTA and CDR2 is FQGTGA in the germline V gene. CDR3 loop: CASSLWAGGTDTQYF. CDR3 in DNA: TGTGCCAGCAGCTTATGGGCGGGAGGCACAGATACGCAGTATTTT.

This chain connects TRBV4-3 to TRBJ1-2, with a weak D call TRBD1 (6 bases). The CDR3 is 14 amino acids. Between the trimmed V and J ends, which lost 0 bases and 5 bases, there was a span of 10 bases. From germline, CDR1 is LGHNA and CDR2 YSLEER. CDR3 coding DNA: TGCGCCAGCAGCCAAGAGAGCAGGGGATATGGCTACACCTTC. Protein product: CASSQESRGYGYTF.

The V call is TRBV7-2, the J call TRBJ2-3; D not certain. Between the trimmed V and J ends, which lost 1 base and 2 bases, there was a span of 7 bases. The CDR3 has 14 amino acids. Looked up from germline, CDR1 is SGHTA and CDR2 is FQGNSA. CDR3 sequence (DNA): TGTGCCAGCAGCTTAGGTCCCCTCACAGATACGCAGTATTTT. This gives the protein CASSLGPLTDTQYF. Based on the CDR3 plus reference TRBV7-2 and TRBJ2-3, the full variable domain is GAGVSQSPSNKVTEKGKDVELRCDPISGHTALYWYRQSLGQGLEFLIYFQGNSAPDKSGLPSDRFSAERTGGSVSTLTIQRTQQEDSAVYLCASSLGPLTDTQYFGPGTRLTVL.

This clone is a singleton in its sample. The J gene is TRBJ2-1, the V gene TRBV21-1; TRBD2, the D gene given by the table, was not confirmed from the DNA. TRBV21-1 is given as a pseudogene. This CDR3 region has 13 residues. The DNA of the CDR3 is TGTGCCAGCAGCAAAAGCGGCGGAAATGAGCAGTTCTTC. Amino acids: CASSKSGGNEQFF.

This clone was recorded only once. The rearrangement uses TRBV28 and TRBJ1-2, with no clear D. There are 12 residues in the CDR3. Germline V gene data show CDR1 as MDHEN and CDR2 as SYDVKM. The V and J ends lost 3 bases and 7 bases respectively, with 9 bases between them. CDR3 nucleotide sequence: TGTGCCAGCAGTTTCGAGGGCTTTGGCTACACCTTC. Protein sequence: CASSFEGFGYTF.

Here the CDR3 DNA reads TGTGCCAGCAGTGAGACCCGGGCCAGAGGGAACTATGGCTACACCTTC. It translates to CASSETRARGNYGYTF. The chain carries TRBV2 and TRBJ1-2; D gene ambiguous. Germline CDR1 is SNHLY and CDR2 is FYNNEI. V lost 3 bases and J 2 bases, leaving 16 bases between the germline ends. This CDR3 region has 16 residues. Full variable domain (rest looked up from reference TRBV2 and TRBJ1-2): EPEVTQTPSHQVTQMGQEVILRCVPISNHLYFYWYRQILGQKVEFLVSFYNNEISEKSEIFDDQFSVERPDGSNFTLKIRSTKLEDSAMYFCASSETRARGNYGYTFGSGTRLTVV.

This sequence joins TRBV5-4 and TRBJ2-3; TRBD2 agrees at 10 bases. Germline CDR1 SGHNT, CDR2 YYREEE (reference sequence). The CDR3 length is 15 residues. V lost 2 bases to trimming and J lost 4 bases; unmatched junction nucleotides: 4. DNA for the CDR3: TGTGCCAGCAGCTTTAGCGGGGGGTACGCAGATACGCAGTATTTT. Protein: CASSFSGGYADTQYF. Combining the CDR3 with reference TRBV5-4 and TRBJ2-3 gives the whole variable domain ETGVTQSPTHLIKTRGQQVTLRCSSQSGHNTVSWYQQALGQGPQFIFQYYREEENGRGNFPPRFSGLQFPNYSSELNVNALELDDSALYLCASSFSGGYADTQYFGPGTRLTVL.

This chain connects TRBV6-5 to TRBJ2-7; no clear D. The ends were cut back, 8 bases at V and 0 bases at J, with 11 bases in the middle. The CDR3 covers 13 residues. Germline CDR1 and CDR2: MNHEY and SVGAGI. CDR3 DNA sequence: TGTGCCAGCGGTGGCAGATTCTCCTACGAGCAGTACTTC. Protein: CASGGRFSYEQYF.

The V gene is TRBV5-1, the J gene TRBJ1-4; TRBD1 aligns across 8 bases. V shed 4 bases, J shed 4 bases, and the junction held 6 bases outside the gene matches. The germline gives CDR1 SGHRS, CDR2 YFSETQ. The CDR3 contains 15 residues. In DNA form, the CDR3 reads TGCGCCAGCAGCCCGGGGACAGGACATAATGAAAAACTGTTTTTT. Amino acid sequence: CASSPGTGHNEKLFF.

The rearrangement uses TRBV4-2 and TRBJ2-3; 16 nucleotides line up with TRBD2. This CDR3 region has 21 residues. CDR1 is LGHNA, CDR2 YNFKEQ, per germline. Germline trimming cut 4 bases from V and 3 bases from J; bases unmatched to any gene: 16. CDR3 nucleotides: TGTGCCAGCAGCCTTCGAAAGTCGTTGGGACTAGCGGGAGGGGGAACAGATACGCAGTATTTT. Translation: CASSLRKSLGLAGGGTDTQYF.

This chain uses TRBV18 with TRBJ1-4; TRBD1 is a possible D gene (6 bases). The CDR3 runs to 14 residues. Germline V lookup: CDR1 KGHSH, CDR2 LQKENI. V was pared by 2 bases and J by 8 bases, with 12 bases between. CDR3 in DNA: TGTGCCAGCTCACCAGGGGGGGCGAAAGAAAAACTGTTTTTT. This codes for CASSPGGAKEKLFF.

The chain uses TRBV25-1 and TRBJ1-4, with 8 bases fitting TRBD1. The V segment lost 6 bases and the J segment 5 bases; nucleotides outside the gene matches: 5. CDR3 length equals 14 residues. Germline V gene lookup returns CDR1 MGHDK and CDR2 SYGVNS. DNA of the CDR3: TGTGCCAGCAGCCGCAGGGGGCGGAATGAAAAACTGTTTTTT. The encoded protein is CASSRRGRNEKLFF.

V and J are TRBV28 and TRBJ1-2, with 8 bases fitting TRBD1. Per germline, CDR1 MDHEN and CDR2 SYDVKM. The CDR3 extends over 13 amino acids. Germline trimming cut 5 bases from V and 4 bases from J; bases unmatched to any gene: 3. The CDR3 reads CASSLTGGYGYTF. CDR3 coding DNA: TGTGCCAGCAGTCTTACAGGGGGCTATGGCTACACCTTC.